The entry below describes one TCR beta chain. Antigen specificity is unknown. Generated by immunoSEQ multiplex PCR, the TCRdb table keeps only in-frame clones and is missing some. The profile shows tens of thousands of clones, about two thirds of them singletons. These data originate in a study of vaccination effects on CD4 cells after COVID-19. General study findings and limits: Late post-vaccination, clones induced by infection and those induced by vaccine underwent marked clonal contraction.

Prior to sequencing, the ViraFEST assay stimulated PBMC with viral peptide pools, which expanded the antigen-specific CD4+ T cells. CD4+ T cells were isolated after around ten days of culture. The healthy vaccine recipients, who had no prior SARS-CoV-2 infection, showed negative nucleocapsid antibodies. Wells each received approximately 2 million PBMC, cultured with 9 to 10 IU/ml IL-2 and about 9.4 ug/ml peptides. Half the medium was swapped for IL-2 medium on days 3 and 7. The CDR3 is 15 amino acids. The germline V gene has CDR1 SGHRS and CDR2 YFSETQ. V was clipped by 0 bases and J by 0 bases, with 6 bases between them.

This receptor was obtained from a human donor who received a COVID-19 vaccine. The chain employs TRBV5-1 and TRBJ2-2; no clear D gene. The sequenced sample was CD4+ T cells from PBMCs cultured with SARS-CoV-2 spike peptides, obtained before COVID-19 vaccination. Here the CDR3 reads CASSLDTANTGELFF. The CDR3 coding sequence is TGCGCCAGCAGCTTGGACACCGCGAACACCGGGGAGCTGTTTTTT. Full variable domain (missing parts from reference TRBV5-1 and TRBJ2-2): KAGVTQTPRYLIKTRGQQVTLSCSPISGHRSVSWYQQTPGQGLQFLFEYFSETQRNKGNFPGRFSGRQFSNSRSEMNVSTLELGDSALYLCASSLDTANTGELFFGEGSRLTVL.